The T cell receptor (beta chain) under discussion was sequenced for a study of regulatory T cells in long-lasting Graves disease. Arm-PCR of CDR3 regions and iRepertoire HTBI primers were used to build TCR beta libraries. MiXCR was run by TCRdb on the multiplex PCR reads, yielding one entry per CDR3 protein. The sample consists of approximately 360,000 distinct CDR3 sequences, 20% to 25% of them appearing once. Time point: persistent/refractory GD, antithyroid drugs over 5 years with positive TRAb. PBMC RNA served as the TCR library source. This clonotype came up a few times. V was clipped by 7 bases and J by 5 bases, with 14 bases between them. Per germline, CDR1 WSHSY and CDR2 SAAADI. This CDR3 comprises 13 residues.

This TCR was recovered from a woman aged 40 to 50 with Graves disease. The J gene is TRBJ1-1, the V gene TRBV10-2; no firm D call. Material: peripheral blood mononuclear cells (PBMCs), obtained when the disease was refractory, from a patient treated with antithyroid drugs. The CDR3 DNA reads TGCGCCAGCATCAGAGGAGAAGGGACTGAAGCTTTCTTT. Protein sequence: CASIRGEGTEAFF.